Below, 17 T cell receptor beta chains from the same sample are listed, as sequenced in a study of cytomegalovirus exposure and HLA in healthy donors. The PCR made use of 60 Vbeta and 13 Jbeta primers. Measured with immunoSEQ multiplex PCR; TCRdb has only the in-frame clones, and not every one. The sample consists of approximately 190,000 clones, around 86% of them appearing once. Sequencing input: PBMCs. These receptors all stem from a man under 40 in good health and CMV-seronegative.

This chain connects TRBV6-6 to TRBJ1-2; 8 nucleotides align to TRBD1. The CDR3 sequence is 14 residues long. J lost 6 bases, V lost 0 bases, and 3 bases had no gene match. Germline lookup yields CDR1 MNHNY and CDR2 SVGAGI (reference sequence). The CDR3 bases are TGTGCCAGCAGTTACTCCGGACAGGGAGATGGCTACACCTTC. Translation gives CASSYSGQGDGYTF.

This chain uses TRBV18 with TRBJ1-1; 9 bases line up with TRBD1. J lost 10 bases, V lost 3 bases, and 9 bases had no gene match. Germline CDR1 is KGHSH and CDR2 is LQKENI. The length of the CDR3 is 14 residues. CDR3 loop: CASSPGGTGSGAFF. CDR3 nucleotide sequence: TGTGCCAGCTCACCCGGGGGGACAGGGTCGGGAGCTTTCTTT.

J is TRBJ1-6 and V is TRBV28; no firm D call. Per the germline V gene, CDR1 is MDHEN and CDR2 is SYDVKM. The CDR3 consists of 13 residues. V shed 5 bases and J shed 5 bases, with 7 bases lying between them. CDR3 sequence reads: CASSTPNNSPLHF. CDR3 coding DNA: TGTGCCAGCAGTACCCCTAATAATTCACCCCTCCACTTT.

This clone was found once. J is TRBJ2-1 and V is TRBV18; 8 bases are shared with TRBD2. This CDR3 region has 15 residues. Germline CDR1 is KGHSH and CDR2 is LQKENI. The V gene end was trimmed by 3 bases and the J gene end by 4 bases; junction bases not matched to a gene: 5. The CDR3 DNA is TGTGCCAGCTCACCCGGGAGGGGAGTATACAATGAGCAGTTCTTC. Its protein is CASSPGRGVYNEQFF.

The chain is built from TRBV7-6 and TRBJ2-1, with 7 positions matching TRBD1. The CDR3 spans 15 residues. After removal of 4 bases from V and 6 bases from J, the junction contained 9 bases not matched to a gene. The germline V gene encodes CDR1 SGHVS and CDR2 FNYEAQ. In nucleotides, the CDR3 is TGTGCCAGCAGCTCTCCATGGGCAGGGGGCAATGAGCAGTTCTTC. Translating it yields CASSSPWAGGNEQFF. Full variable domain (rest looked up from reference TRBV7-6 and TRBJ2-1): GAGVSQSPRYKVTKRGQDVALRCDPISGHVSLYWYRQALGQGPEFLTYFNYEAQQDKSGLPNDRFSAERPEGSISTLTIQRTEQRDSAMYRCASSSPWAGGNEQFFGPGTRLTVL.

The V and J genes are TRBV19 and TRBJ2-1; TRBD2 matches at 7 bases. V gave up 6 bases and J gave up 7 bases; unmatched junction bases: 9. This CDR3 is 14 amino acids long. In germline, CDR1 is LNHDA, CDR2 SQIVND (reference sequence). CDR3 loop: CASREAGALNEQFF. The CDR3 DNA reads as TGTGCCAGTAGAGAGGCGGGAGCGTTGAATGAGCAGTTCTTC.

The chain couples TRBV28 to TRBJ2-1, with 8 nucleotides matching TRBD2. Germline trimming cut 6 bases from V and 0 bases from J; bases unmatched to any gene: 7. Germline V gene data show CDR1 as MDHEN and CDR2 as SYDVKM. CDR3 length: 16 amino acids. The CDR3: CASRTDSGSSYNEQFF. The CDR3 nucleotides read TGTGCCAGCAGGACGGACAGCGGGAGCTCCTACAATGAGCAGTTCTTC.

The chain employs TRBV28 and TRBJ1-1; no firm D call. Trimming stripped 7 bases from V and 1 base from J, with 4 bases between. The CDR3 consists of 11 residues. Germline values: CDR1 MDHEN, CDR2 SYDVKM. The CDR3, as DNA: TGTGCCAGCAACGGGAACACTGAAGCTTTCTTT. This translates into CASNGNTEAFF.

CDR3 sequence reads: CASSYSIGEHTGELFF. The CDR3 DNA follows: TGTGCCAGCAGTTACTCTATTGGGGAGCACACCGGGGAGCTGTTTTTT. This chain links TRBV6-5 with TRBJ2-2; possible D gene TRBD2, 5 bases. V gave up 0 bases and J gave up 3 bases, with 11 bases separating them. The CDR3 is 16 amino acids. The V gene's germline CDR1 is MNHEY and CDR2 SVGAGI.

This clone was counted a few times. This CDR3 is CASSLTGTAYNEQFF. The DNA for the CDR3 is TGTGCCAGCTCACTCACCGGGACAGCCTACAATGAGCAGTTCTTC. This chain links TRBV18 with TRBJ2-1; 7 nucleotides match TRBD1. From germline, CDR1 is KGHSH and CDR2 LQKENI. V dropped 4 bases and J dropped 2; count of bases not matched to a gene: 5. This CDR3 is 15 amino acids long.

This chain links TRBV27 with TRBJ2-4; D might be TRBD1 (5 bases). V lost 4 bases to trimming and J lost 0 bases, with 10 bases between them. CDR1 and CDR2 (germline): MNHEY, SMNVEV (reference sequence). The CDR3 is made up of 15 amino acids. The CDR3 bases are TGTGCCAGCAGTTATGGGGCCCTAGCCAAAAACATTCAGTACTTC. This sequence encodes CASSYGALAKNIQYF.

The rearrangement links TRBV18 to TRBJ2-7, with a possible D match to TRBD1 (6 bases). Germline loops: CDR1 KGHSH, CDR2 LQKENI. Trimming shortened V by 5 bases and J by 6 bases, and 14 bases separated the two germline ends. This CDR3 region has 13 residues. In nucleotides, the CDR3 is TGTGCCAGCTCAACGGGCCCAGGGGTCGAGCAGTACTTC. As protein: CASSTGPGVEQYF.

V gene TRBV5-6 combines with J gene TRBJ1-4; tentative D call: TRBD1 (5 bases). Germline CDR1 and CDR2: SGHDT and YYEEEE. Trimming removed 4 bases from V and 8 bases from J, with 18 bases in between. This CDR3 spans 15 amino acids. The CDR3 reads CASSHYGGKGEKLFF. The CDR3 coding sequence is TGTGCCAGCAGCCACTACGGCGGAAAGGGGGAAAAACTGTTTTTT.

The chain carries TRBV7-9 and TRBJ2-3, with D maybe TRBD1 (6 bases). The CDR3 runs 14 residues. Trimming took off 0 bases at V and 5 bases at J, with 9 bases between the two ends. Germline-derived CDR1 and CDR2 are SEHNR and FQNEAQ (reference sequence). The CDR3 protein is CASSLAGARDTQYF. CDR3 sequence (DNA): TGTGCCAGCAGCTTAGCGGGGGCGAGAGATACGCAGTATTTT.

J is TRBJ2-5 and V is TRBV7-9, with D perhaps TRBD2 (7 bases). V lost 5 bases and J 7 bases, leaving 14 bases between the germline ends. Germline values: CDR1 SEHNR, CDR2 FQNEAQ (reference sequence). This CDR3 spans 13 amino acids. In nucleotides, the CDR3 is TGTGCCAGCAGCAAAGGGGGGGCAGGGACCCAGTACTTC. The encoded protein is CASSKGGAGTQYF.

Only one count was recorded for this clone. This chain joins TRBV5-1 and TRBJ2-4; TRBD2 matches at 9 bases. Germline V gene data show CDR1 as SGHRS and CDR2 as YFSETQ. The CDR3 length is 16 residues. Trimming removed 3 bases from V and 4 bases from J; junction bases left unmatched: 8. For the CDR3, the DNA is TGCGCCAGCAGCTCCTCTGGCGGGGGGGCGAAAAACATTCAGTACTTC. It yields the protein CASSSSGGGAKNIQYF.

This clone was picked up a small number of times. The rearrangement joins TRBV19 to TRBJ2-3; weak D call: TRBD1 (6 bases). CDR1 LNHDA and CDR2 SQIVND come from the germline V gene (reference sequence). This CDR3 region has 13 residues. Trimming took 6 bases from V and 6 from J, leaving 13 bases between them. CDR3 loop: CASSTGNFDTQYF. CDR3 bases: TGTGCCAGTAGCACAGGGAATTTCGATACGCAGTATTTT.